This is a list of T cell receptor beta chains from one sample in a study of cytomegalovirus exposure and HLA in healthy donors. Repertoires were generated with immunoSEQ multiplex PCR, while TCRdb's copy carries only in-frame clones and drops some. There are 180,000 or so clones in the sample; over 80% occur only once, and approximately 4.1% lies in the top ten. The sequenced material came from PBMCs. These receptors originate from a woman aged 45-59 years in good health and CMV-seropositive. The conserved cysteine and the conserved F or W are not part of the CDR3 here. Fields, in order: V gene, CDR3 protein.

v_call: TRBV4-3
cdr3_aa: ASSQGARRDTQY

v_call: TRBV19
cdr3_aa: ASSTTAGSLYNEQF

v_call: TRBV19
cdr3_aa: ASSLTGSYEQY

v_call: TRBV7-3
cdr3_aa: ASSLTQGSNYGYT

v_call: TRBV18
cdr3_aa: ASSLDRAGGQPQH

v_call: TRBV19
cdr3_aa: ASTLGLAGTDTQY

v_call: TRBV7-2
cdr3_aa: ASSSDSYGKNIQY

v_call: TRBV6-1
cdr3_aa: ASSHRDAYEQY

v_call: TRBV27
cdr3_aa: ARQGNGYT

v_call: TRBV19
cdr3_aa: ASRKQGEAF

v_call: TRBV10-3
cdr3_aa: AISSGQGDGYT

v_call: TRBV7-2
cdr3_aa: ASSSGTSRIEQF

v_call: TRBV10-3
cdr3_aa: AISERSGRPTGGLF

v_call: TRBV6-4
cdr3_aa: ASRQQGHNSPLH

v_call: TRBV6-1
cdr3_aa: ASSRVLRADTQY

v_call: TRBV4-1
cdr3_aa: ASSQPTAQGLNTEAF

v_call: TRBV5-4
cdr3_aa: ASSVPGGGPTDTQY

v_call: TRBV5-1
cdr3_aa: ASSLKYGQGGYGYT

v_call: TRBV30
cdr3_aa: AGGGQF

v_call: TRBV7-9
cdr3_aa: SSSFSSYEQY

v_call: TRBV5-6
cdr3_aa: ASSLRGRKQETQY

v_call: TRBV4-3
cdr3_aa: ASSQVRGSALH

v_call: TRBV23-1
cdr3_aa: ASSQCPGQSTDTQY

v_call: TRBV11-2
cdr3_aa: ASSLKVSAGPYNEQF

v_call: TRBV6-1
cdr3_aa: ASSEALLLPQGYT

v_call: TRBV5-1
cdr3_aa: ASSLEGGRVQETQY

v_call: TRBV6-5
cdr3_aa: ASRSYYEQY

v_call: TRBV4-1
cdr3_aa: ASSSADRGSTGELF

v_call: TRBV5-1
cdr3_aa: ASSLGQGGNQPQH

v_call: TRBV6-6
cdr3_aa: ASKEKRSPTDTQY

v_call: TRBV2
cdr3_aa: ASSLTRAGPGELF

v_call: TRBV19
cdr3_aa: ASRRVGSGNTIY

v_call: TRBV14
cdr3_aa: ASSQQGKGSGYT

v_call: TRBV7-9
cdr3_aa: ASSLVRASTEAF

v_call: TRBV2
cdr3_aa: ASSDGQGLAGELF

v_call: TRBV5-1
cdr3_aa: ASSEGANTEAF

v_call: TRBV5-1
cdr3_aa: ASRPGPEEGQPQH

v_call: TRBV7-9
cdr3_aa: SSRVQDTEAF

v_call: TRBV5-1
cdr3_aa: ASSPTGGAAGELF

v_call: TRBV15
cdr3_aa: ATSRAAGGSQPQH

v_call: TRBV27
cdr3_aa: ASSFVRTGELF

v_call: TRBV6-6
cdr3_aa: ASSYGGENQPQH

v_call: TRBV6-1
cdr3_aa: ASSWTGGNQPQH

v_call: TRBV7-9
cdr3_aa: ASSTDRGGYGYT

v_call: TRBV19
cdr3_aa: ASRIGQLFGYT

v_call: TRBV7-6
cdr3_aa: ASSATTGAKTQY

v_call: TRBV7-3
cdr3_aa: ASSFGQAKEAF

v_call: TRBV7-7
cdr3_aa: ASSPTITGELF

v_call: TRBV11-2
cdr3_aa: ASSLDWSGVDGYT

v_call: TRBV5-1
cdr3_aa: ASSFISGSSYEQY

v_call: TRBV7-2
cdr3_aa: ASSLGQGFYNEQF

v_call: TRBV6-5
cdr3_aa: ASSYAGTTDTQY

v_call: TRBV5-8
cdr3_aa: ASSFRGAPLYNEQF

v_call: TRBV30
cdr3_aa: AWSPMGLNSYNEQF

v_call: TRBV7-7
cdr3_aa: ASSLGQGGPYEQY

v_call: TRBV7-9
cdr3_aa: ASSFDGRGSTEAF

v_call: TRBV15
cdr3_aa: ATSGPSYEQY

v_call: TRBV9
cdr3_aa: ASSVSRLAGYNEQF

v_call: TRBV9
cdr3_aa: ASSVQQGAGDEQF

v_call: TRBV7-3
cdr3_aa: ASSSGGHGEQY